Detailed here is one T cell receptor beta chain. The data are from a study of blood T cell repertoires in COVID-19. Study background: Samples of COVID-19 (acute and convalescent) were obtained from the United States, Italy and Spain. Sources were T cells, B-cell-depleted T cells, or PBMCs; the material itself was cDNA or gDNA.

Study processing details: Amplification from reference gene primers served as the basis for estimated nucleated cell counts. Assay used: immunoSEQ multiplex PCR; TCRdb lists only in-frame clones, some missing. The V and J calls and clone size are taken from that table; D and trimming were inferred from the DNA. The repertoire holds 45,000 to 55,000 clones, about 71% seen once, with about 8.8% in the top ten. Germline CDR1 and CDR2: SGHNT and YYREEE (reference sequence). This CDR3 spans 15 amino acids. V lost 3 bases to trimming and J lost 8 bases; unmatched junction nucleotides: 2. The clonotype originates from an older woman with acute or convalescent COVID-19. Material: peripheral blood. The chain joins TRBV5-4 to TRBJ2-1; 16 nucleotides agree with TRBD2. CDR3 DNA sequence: TGTGCCAGCAGCTCCGGGACTAGCGGGGGGGATGAGCAGTTCTTC. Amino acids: CASSSGTSGGDEQFF.